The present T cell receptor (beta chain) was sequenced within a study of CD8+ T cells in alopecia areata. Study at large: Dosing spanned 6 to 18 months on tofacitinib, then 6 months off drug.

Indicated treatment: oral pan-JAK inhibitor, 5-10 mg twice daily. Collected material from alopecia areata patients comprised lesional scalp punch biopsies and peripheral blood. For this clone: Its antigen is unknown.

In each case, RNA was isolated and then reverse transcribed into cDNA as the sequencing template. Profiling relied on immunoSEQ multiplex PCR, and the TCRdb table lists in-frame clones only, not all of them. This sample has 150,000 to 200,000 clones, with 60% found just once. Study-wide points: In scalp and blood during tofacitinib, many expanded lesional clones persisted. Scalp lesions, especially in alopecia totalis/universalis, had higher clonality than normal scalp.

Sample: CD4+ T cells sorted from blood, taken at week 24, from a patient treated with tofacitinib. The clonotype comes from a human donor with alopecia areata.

The CDR3, as DNA: TGCAGCGTCGGAGACAGGGGCTTTGGAAACACCATATATTTT. It is translated as CSVGDRGFGNTIYF. J is TRBJ1-3 and V is TRBV29-1; 8 nucleotides agree with TRBD1. This CDR3 spans 14 amino acids. The V and J ends lost 6 bases and 3 bases, in that order; junction bases with no gene match: 7. Germline V gives CDR1 SQVTM, CDR2 ANQGSEA.